The 25 T cell receptor beta chains listed next were all sequenced from one sample in a study of shared clonotypes between healthy human individuals. This table comes from immunoSEQ multiplex PCR, and its TCRdb copy is limited to in-frame clones, with some not included. Here the sample spans around 450,000 clones, 70% to 80% being singletons. The specimen sequenced was PBMCs. Receptors were obtained from a woman aged 35 to 49 in good health. Some clones in this sample may be carry-over from other donors' samples.

This chain uses TRBV9 with TRBJ1-1; D might be TRBD1 (6 bases). Germline assignment: CDR1 SGDLS and CDR2 YYNGEE. The CDR3 covers 14 residues. The V and J ends lost 2 bases and 1 base respectively, with 9 bases between them. The CDR3 spells CASSVTGQNTEAFF. CDR3 bases: TGTGCCAGCAGCGTCACAGGGCAGAACACTGAAGCTTTCTTT.

This clone was detected ten times or more. CDR3 bases: TGCGCCAGCAGCCGGCTAGCGGGAGTTGGCAATGAGCAGTTCTTC. It translates to CASSRLAGVGNEQFF. The V gene is TRBV4-1, the J gene TRBJ2-1, with TRBD2 matching over 10 bases. J lost 6 bases, V lost 4 bases, and 6 bases had no gene match. The CDR3 is 15 amino acids. Germline CDR1 MGHRA, CDR2 YSYEKL.

The chain joins TRBV5-6 to TRBJ1-2, with TRBD1 matching over 10 bases. The germline V gene has CDR1 SGHDT and CDR2 YYEEEE. V gave up 4 bases and J gave up 5 bases; unmatched junction bases: 8. The CDR3 loop spans 15 amino acids. The CDR3 bases are TGTGCCAGCAGCCGCGGTACGGGACAGGGGTATGGCTACACCTTC. Translating gives CASSRGTGQGYGYTF.

The chain carries TRBV5-4 and TRBJ2-2; 11 positions match TRBD2. The CDR3 is 17 amino acids. J gave up 5 bases and V 0 bases, and 6 bases lay outside the gene matches. The V gene's germline CDR1 is SGHNT and CDR2 YYREEE (reference sequence). CDR3 residues: CASSLGLAGYLTGELFF. CDR3 nucleotide sequence: TGTGCCAGCAGCTTGGGACTAGCGGGATACCTTACCGGGGAGCTGTTTTTT.

J is TRBJ1-4 and V is TRBV2, with TRBD1 matching 10 bases. V gave up 7 bases and J gave up 8 bases; unmatched junction bases: 7. Germline V gives CDR1 SNHLY, CDR2 FYNNEI. The CDR3 is 14 residues long. The DNA of the CDR3 is TGTGCCAGCACTCGGGACAGGGGCCGCGAAAAACTGTTTTTT. Translation gives CASTRDRGREKLFF.

This clone was seen many times. V gene TRBV7-2 combines with J gene TRBJ2-7, with 7 bases matching TRBD2. This CDR3 contains 15 residues. Germline trimming cut 1 base from V and 6 bases from J; bases unmatched to any gene: 9. Germline CDR1 reads SGHTA; CDR2 reads FQGNSA. This CDR3 is CASSLGVAGVREQYF. The CDR3 DNA sequence: TGTGCCAGCAGCTTAGGTGTCGCGGGAGTTCGCGAGCAGTACTTC.

The chain has TRBV5-4 and TRBJ2-2, with 8 bases lining up with TRBD2. Germline CDR1 reads SGHNT; CDR2 reads YYREEE (reference sequence). The CDR3 is 15 amino acids. V lost 3 bases, J lost 7 bases, and 8 bases stayed unmatched. The CDR3 region has the DNA TGTGCCAGCAGCTCCTCTAGCGGGTGGGGCGGGGAGCTGTTTTTT. Protein product: CASSSSSGWGGELFF.

This chain connects TRBV28 to TRBJ1-2, with D unclear. The CDR3 is 11 residues long. CDR1 and CDR2 (germline): MDHEN, SYDVKM. V was trimmed by 10 bases and J by 4 bases, leaving 10 bases between them. The DNA for the CDR3 is TGTGCCACTCAGGCGGGCTATGGCTACACCTTC. This translates into CATQAGYGYTF.

The CDR3 sequence: CASSLDAGNTIYF. CDR3 DNA: TGTGCCAGCAGTCTGGACGCTGGAAACACCATATATTTT. The gene calls are TRBV27 and TRBJ1-3; unclear D gene. The V and J ends lost 5 bases and 2 bases respectively, with 7 bases between them. Germline CDR1 reads MNHEY; CDR2 reads SMNVEV (reference sequence). CDR3 size: 13 residues.

This clone was recorded only once. The rearrangement uses TRBV6-5 and TRBJ1-5; possibly TRBD1 for D (5 bases). V was shortened by 5 bases and J by 7 bases, with 18 bases between the two germline ends. The CDR3 consists of 15 residues. Germline V gene sequence: CDR1 MNHEY, CDR2 SVGAGI. CDR3 amino acids: CASSAGSRGYQPQHF. The CDR3 DNA reads as TGTGCCAGCAGTGCAGGGAGCCGGGGGTACCAGCCCCAGCATTTT.

The genes are TRBV5-1 and TRBJ2-2; D may be TRBD2 (5 bases). This CDR3 has 15 residues. CDR1 is SGHRS, CDR2 YFSETQ, per germline. The V end was cut by 0 bases, the J end by 7 bases, with 13 bases between. The CDR3 loop reads CASSLDPLGGGELFF. CDR3 bases: TGCGCCAGCAGCTTGGACCCCCTCGGAGGCGGGGAGCTGTTTTTT.

The chain recombines TRBV6-6 with TRBJ2-5; D possibly corresponds to TRBD1 (6 bases). Deletions cut 5 bases from V and 5 bases from J, with 18 bases between. Per the germline V gene, CDR1 is MNHNY and CDR2 is SVGAGI (reference sequence). This CDR3 is built from 15 residues. CDR3 sequence reads: CASSQIQGRAETQYF. The CDR3 bases are TGTGCCAGCAGTCAGATACAGGGTAGGGCGGAGACCCAGTACTTC.

This rearrangement joins TRBV4-2 to TRBJ2-4; no firm D call. Germline V lookup: CDR1 LGHNA, CDR2 YNFKEQ. This CDR3 has 14 residues. V lost 0 bases to trimming and J lost 6 bases, with 9 bases between them. CDR3 residues: CASSQEVIGNIQYF. CDR3 nucleotide sequence: TGTGCCAGCAGCCAAGAAGTCATCGGAAACATTCAGTACTTC.

This clone showed up just a few times. CDR3 DNA: TGTGCCTGGATCCTGAACAACGGGGCGGAAGCTTTCTTT. It specifies CAWILNNGAEAFF. The rearrangement links TRBV30 to TRBJ1-1, with TRBD1 as a possible D gene (5 bases). Trimming cost V 4 bases and J 8 bases, with 17 bases left between them. Germline values: CDR1 GTSNPN, CDR2 SVGIG (reference sequence). This CDR3 is built from 13 residues. The complete variable domain, with remaining parts taken from reference TRBV30 and TRBJ1-1, reads SQTIHQWPATLVQPVGSPLSLECTVEGTSNPNLYWYRQAAGRGLQLLFYSVGIGQISSEVPQNLSASRPQDRQFILSSKKLLLSDSGFYLCAWILNNGAEAFFGQGTRLTVV.

V and J are TRBV5-4 and TRBJ2-2; the match to TRBD1 covers 7 bases. Germline trimming cut 4 bases from V and 4 bases from J; bases unmatched to any gene: 10. The germline V gene encodes CDR1 SGHNT and CDR2 YYREEE (reference sequence). This CDR3 spans 16 amino acids. CDR3 bases: TGTGCCAGCAGCCTCCCGGGACAGCGAACCACCGGGGAGCTGTTTTTT. Its protein product is CASSLPGQRTTGELFF. Variable domain in full (rest from reference TRBV5-4 and TRBJ2-2): ETGVTQSPTHLIKTRGQQVTLRCSSQSGHNTVSWYQQALGQGPQFIFQYYREEENGRGNFPPRFSGLQFPNYSSELNVNALELDDSALYLCASSLPGQRTTGELFFGEGSRLTVL.

V is TRBV30 and J is TRBJ2-7, with D hard to call. CDR3 length: 13 amino acids. With 1 base removed from V and 1 base from J, the gap between germline ends came to 8 bases. Germline lookup yields CDR1 GTSNPN and CDR2 SVGIG (reference sequence). As DNA, the CDR3 is TGTGCCTGGAGTGACGGAATATCCTACGAGCAGTACTTC. As protein: CAWSDGISYEQYF.

V is TRBV7-2 and J is TRBJ2-1; a possible D gene is TRBD1 (6 bases). Germline CDR1 SGHTA, CDR2 FQGNSA. There are 16 residues in the CDR3. Trimming left V 0 bases short and J 2 bases short, with 11 bases between. The CDR3 region has the DNA TGTGCCAGCAGCTTAGCGCCCAGGGGAGCCTACAATGAGCAGTTCTTC. This gives the protein CASSLAPRGAYNEQFF. Drawing the rest from reference TRBV7-2 and TRBJ2-1, the complete variable domain is GAGVSQSPSNKVTEKGKDVELRCDPISGHTALYWYRQSLGQGLEFLIYFQGNSAPDKSGLPSDRFSAERTGGSVSTLTIQRTQQEDSAVYLCASSLAPRGAYNEQFFGPGTRLTVL.

V usage is TRBV28 and J usage is TRBJ1-1; 8 bases fit TRBD1. CDR1 MDHEN and CDR2 SYDVKM come from the germline V gene. Germline trimming cut 7 bases from V and 6 bases from J; bases unmatched to any gene: 10. The CDR3 is 14 residues long. CDR3 region: CASTLDRAWAEAFF. The CDR3 DNA reads TGTGCCAGCACCCTGGACAGGGCGTGGGCTGAAGCTTTCTTT.

The CDR3 DNA is TGTGCCAGCACCACGACAGGGGGAGGCTACGAGCAGTACTTC. Amino acid sequence: CASTTTGGGYEQYF. V is TRBV6-1 and J is TRBJ2-7; 9 positions match TRBD1. In germline, CDR1 is MNHNS, CDR2 SASEGT. The length of the CDR3 is 14 residues. The ends lost 7 bases at V and 3 bases at J; junction bases unmatched: 7.

On this clone: This probably arose from a read error, given a far larger clone one base away. The chain is built from TRBV28 and TRBJ1-4, with D perhaps TRBD1 (6 bases). The CDR3 has 18 residues. Germline V gene data show CDR1 as MDHEN and CDR2 as SYDVKM. The CDR3 sequence is CASRRPDRFSATNKKLFF. CDR3 nucleotide sequence: TGTGCCAGCCGTAGACCTGACAGGTTCTCTGCAACTAATAAAAAACTGTTTTTT.

The chain uses TRBV11-2 and TRBJ2-1; 8 bases line up with TRBD2. Trimming removed 11 bases from V and 4 bases from J; junction bases left unmatched: 16. Germline CDR1 SGHAT, CDR2 FQNNGV. The CDR3 is 16 residues long. In DNA, the CDR3 is TGTGCCTCAGTGGCCCAAGTGACTAGCGTGTACAATGAGCAGTTCTTC. The encoded protein is CASVAQVTSVYNEQFF.

The chain uses TRBV11-2 and TRBJ2-7; D is ambiguous. Trimming cost V 1 base and J 5 bases, with 6 bases left between them. This CDR3 spans 12 amino acids. Germline V gene lookup returns CDR1 SGHAT and CDR2 FQNNGV. This CDR3 reads CASSLVGNEQYF. In DNA form, the CDR3 reads TGTGCCAGCAGCTTAGTGGGGAACGAGCAGTACTTC.

A few counts support this clone. This sequence joins TRBV7-6 and TRBJ1-2; 7 bases fit TRBD1. Germline values: CDR1 SGHVS, CDR2 FNYEAQ. Trimming at V came to 2 bases and at J to 5 bases, leaving 8 bases not matched to a gene. The length of the CDR3 is 15 residues. CDR3: CASSLWPGQQYGYTF. CDR3 bases: TGTGCCAGCAGCTTATGGCCGGGACAGCAATATGGCTACACCTTC. The full variable domain, with the rest looked up from reference TRBV7-6 and TRBJ1-2, is GAGVSQSPRYKVTKRGQDVALRCDPISGHVSLYWYRQALGQGPEFLTYFNYEAQQDKSGLPNDRFSAERPEGSISTLTIQRTEQRDSAMYRCASSLWPGQQYGYTFGSGTRLTVV.

V usage is TRBV19 and J usage is TRBJ1-1; D uncertain. The CDR3 length is 13 residues. Deletions cut 3 bases from V and 8 bases from J, with 13 bases between. The germline V gene encodes CDR1 LNHDA and CDR2 SQIVND (reference sequence). CDR3 sequence reads: CASSIGKGPEAFF. CDR3 coding DNA: TGTGCCAGTAGTATCGGGAAAGGGCCCGAAGCTTTCTTT.

The gene calls are TRBV5-6 and TRBJ2-5; 9 bases are shared with TRBD2. The ends lost 7 bases at V and 7 bases at J; junction bases unmatched: 8. Germline V gene data show CDR1 as SGHDT and CDR2 as YYEEEE. This CDR3 comprises 13 residues. CDR3 loop: CASGQGLAVTQYF. The CDR3 DNA is TGTGCCAGCGGCCAGGGACTAGCCGTGACCCAGTACTTC.